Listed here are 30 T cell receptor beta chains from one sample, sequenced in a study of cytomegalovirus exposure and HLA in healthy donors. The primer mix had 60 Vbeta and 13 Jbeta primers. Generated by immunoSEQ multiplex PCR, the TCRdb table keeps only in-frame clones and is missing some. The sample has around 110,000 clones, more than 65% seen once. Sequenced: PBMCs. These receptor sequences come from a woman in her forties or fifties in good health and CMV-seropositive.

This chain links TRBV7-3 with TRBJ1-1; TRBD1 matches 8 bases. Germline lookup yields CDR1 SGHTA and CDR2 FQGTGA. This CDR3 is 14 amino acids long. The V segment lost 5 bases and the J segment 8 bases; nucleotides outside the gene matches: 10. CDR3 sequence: CASSRTGTGLEAFF. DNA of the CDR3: TGTGCCAGCAGCCGAACCGGGACAGGTCTAGAAGCTTTCTTT.

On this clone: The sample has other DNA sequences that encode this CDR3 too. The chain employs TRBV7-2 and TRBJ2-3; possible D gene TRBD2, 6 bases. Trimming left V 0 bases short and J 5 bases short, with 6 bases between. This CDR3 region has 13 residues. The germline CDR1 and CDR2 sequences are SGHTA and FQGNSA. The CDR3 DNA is TGTGCCAGCAGCTTAGCGGGGGGAGATACGCAGTATTTT. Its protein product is CASSLAGGDTQYF.

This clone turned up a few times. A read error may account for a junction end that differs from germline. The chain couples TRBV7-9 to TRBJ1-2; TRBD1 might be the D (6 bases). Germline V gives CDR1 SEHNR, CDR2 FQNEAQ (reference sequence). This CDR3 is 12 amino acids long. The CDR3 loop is CSSSSIRDSYTF. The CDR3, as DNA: TGTTCCAGCAGCTCAATCAGGGACAGCTACACCTTC.

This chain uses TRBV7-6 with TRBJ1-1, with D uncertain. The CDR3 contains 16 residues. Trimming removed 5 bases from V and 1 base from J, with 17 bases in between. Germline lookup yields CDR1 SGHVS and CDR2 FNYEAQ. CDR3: CASSTSYAGTNTEAFF. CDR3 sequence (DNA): TGTGCCAGCAGCACCTCATACGCGGGAACGAACACTGAAGCTTTCTTT.

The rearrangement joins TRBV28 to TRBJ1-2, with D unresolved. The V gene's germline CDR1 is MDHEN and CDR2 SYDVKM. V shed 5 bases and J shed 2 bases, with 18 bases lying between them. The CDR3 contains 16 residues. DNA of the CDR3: TGTGCCAGCAGTCCAGACCTTGGACGGGGAAACTATGGCTACACCTTC. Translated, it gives CASSPDLGRGNYGYTF.

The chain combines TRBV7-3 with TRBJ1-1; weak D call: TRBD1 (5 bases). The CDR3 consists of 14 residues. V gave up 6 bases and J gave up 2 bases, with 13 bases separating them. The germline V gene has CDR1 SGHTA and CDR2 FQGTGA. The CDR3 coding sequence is TGTGCCAGCAGACGCGACAGCTACAACACTGAAGCTTTCTTT. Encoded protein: CASRRDSYNTEAFF.

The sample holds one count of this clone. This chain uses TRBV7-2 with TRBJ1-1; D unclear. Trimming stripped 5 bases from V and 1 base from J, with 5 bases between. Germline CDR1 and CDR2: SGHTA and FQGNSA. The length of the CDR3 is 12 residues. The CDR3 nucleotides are TGTGCCAGCAGCCGCGGGAACACTGAAGCTTTCTTT. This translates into CASSRGNTEAFF.

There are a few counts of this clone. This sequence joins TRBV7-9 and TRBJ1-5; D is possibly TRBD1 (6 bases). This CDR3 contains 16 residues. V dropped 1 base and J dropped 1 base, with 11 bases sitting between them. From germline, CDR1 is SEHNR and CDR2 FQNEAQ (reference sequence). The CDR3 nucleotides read TGTGCCAGCAGCTTAGGCACAGGGTCAAGCAATCAGCCCCAGCATTTT. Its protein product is CASSLGTGSSNQPQHF. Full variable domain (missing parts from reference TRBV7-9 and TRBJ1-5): DTGVSQNPRHKITKRGQNVTFRCDPISEHNRLYWYRQTLGQGPEFLTYFQNEAQLEKSRLLSDRFSAERPKGSFSTLEIQRTEQGDSAMYLCASSLGTGSSNQPQHFGDGTRLSIL.

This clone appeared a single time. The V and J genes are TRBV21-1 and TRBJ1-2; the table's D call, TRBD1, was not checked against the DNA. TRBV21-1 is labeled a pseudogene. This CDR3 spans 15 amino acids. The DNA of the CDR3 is TGTGCCAGCCCCAGGGTACCCTCTCACCGTTATGGCTACACCTTC. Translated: CASPRVPSHRYGYTF.

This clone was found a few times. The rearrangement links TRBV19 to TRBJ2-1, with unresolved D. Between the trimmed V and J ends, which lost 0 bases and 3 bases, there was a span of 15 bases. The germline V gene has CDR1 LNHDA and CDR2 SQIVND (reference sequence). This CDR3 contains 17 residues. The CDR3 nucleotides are TGTGCCAGTAGTATAGATAGCACCCCCGTCTACTACAATGAGCAGTTCTTC. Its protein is CASSIDSTPVYYNEQFF.

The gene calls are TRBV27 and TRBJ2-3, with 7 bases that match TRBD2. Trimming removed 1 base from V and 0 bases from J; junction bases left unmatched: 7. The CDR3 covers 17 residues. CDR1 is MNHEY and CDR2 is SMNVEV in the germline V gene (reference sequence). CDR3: CASSLLGAGLSTDTQYF. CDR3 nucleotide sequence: TGTGCCAGCAGTTTATTGGGAGCGGGGCTTAGCACAGATACGCAGTATTTT.

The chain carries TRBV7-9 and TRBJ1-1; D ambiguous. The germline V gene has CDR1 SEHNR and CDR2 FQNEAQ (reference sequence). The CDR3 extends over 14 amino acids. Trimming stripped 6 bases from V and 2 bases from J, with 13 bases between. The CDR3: CASSPYGRNTEAFF. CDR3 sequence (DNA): TGTGCCAGCAGTCCGTACGGGAGAAACACTGAAGCTTTCTTT.

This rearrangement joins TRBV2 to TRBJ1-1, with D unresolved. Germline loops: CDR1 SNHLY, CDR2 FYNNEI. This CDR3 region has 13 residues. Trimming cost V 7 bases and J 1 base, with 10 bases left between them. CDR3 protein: CASTSGWNTEAFF. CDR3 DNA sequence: TGTGCCAGCACCTCGGGGTGGAACACTGAAGCTTTCTTT.

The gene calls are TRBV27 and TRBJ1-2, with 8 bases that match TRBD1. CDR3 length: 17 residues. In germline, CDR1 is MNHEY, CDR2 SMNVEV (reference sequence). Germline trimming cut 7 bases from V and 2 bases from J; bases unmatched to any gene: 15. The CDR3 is CASTSLDRVDWNYGYTF. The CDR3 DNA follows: TGTGCCAGCACCTCTCTGGACAGGGTGGATTGGAACTATGGCTACACCTTC.

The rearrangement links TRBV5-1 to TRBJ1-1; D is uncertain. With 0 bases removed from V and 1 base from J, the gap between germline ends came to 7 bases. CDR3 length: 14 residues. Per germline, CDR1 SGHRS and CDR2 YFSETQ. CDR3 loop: CASSLEAGNTEAFF. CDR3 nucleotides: TGCGCCAGCAGCTTGGAGGCGGGGAACACTGAAGCTTTCTTT. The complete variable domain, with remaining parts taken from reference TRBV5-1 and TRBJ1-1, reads KAGVTQTPRYLIKTRGQQVTLSCSPISGHRSVSWYQQTPGQGLQFLFEYFSETQRNKGNFPGRFSGRQFSNSRSEMNVSTLELGDSALYLCASSLEAGNTEAFFGQGTRLTVV.

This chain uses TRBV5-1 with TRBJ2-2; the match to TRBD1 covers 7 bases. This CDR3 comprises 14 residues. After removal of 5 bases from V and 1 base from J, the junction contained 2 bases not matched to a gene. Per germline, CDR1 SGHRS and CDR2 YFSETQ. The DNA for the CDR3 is TGCGCCAGCAGACAGGGGATGAACACCGGGGAGCTGTTTTTT. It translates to CASRQGMNTGELFF.

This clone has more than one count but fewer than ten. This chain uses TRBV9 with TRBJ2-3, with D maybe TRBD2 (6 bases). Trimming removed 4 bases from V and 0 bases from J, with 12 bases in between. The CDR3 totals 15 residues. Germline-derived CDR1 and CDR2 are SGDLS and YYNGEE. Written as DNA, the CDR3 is TGTGCCAGCAGCTATAGCGGAAGGAGCACAGATACGCAGTATTTT. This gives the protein CASSYSGRSTDTQYF.

Here the CDR3 DNA reads TGTGCCAGCAGCTTCGACAGGGTCCCAGAGACCCAGTACTTC. Its translation is CASSFDRVPETQYF. The chain links TRBV5-4 to TRBJ2-5; 7 bases fit TRBD1. This CDR3 has 14 residues. The V gene's germline CDR1 is SGHNT and CDR2 YYREEE (reference sequence). J gave up 4 bases and V 2 bases, and 5 bases lay outside the gene matches.

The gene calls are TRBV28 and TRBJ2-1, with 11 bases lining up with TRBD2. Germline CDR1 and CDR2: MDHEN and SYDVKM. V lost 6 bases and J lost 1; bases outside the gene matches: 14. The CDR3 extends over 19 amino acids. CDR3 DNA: TGTGCCAGCAGCCCTTCTAGACTAGCGGGAAACGGTTCCTACAATGAGCAGTTCTTC. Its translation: CASSPSRLAGNGSYNEQFF. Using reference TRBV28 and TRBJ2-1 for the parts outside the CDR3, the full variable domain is DVKVTQSSRYLVKRTGEKVFLECVQDMDHENMFWYRQDPGLGLRLIYFSYDVKMKEKGDIPEGYSVSREKKERFSLILESASTNQTSMYLCASSPSRLAGNGSYNEQFFGPGTRLTVL.

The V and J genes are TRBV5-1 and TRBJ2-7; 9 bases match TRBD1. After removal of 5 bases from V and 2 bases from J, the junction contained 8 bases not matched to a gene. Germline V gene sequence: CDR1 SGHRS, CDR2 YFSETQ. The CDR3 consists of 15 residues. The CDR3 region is CASRATGGETYEQYF. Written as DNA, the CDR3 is TGCGCCAGCAGGGCTACAGGGGGCGAAACCTACGAGCAGTACTTC.

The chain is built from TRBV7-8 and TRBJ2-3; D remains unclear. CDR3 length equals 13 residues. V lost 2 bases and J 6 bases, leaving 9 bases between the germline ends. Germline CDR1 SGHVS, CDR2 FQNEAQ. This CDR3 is CASSLTLEDTQYF. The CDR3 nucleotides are TGTGCCAGCAGCTTAACGTTAGAGGATACGCAGTATTTT.

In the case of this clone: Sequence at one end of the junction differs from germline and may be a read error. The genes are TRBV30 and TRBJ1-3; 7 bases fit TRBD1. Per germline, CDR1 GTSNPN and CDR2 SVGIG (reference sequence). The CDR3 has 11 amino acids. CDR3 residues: CAWSRQGPCRF. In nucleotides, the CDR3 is TGTGCCTGGAGTCGACAGGGACCATGCCGTTTT. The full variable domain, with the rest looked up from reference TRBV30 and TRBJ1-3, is SQTIHQWPATLVQPVGSPLSLECTVEGTSNPNLYWYRQAAGRGLQLLFYSVGIGQISSEVPQNLSASRPQDRQFILSSKKLLLSDSGFYLCAWSRQGPCRFGEGSWLTVV.

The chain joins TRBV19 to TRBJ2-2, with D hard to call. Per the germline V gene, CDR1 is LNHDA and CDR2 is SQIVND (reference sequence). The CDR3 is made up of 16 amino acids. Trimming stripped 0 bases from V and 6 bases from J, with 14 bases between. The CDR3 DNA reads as TGTGCCAGTAGTATAGAGAGAGGTCGGGTGGCCGGGGAGCTGTTTTTT. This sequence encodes CASSIERGRVAGELFF.

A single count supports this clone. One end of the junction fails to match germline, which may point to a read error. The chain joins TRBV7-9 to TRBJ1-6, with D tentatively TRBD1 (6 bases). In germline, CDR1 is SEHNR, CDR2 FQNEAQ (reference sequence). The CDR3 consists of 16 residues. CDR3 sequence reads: CSSSLGAGVPNSPLHF. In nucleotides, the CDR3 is TGTTCCAGCAGCTTAGGGGCAGGGGTCCCTAATTCACCCCTCCACTTT.

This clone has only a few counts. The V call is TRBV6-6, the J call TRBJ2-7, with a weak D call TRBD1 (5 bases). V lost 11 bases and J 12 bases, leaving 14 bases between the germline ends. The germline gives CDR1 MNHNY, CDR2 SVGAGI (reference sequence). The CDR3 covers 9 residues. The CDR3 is CAAGAERYF. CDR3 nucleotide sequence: TGTGCCGCTGGGGCTGAGAGGTACTTC.

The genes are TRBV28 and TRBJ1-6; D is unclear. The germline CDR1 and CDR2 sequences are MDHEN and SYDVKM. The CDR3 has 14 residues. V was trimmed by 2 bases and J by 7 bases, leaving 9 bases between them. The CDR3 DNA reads TGTGCCAGCAGTTTACGGTTTTGGAATTCACCCCTCCACTTT. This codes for CASSLRFWNSPLHF.

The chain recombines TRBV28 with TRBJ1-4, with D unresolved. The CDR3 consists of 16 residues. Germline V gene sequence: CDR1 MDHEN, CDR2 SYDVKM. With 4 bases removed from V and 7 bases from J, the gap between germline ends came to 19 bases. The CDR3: CASSSSSGSELEKLFF. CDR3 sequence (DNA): TGTGCCAGCAGTTCATCGTCGGGGTCCGAACTTGAAAAACTGTTTTTT. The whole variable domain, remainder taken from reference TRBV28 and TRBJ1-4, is DVKVTQSSRYLVKRTGEKVFLECVQDMDHENMFWYRQDPGLGLRLIYFSYDVKMKEKGDIPEGYSVSREKKERFSLILESASTNQTSMYLCASSSSSGSELEKLFFGSGTQLSVL.

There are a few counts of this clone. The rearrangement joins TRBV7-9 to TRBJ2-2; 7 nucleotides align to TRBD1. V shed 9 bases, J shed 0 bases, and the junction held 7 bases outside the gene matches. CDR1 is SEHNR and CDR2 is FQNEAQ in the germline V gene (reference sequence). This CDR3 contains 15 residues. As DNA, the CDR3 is TGTGCCAGTCCGCCTGGGACAGCGAACACCGGGGAGCTGTTTTTT. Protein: CASPPGTANTGELFF.

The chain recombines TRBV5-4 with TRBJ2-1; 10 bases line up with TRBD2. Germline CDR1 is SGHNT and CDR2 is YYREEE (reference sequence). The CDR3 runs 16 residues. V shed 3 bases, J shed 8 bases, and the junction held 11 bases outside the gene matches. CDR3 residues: CASSSSGGSNVYEQFF. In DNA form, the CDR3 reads TGTGCCAGCAGCTCTAGCGGGGGATCCAATGTTTATGAGCAGTTCTTC. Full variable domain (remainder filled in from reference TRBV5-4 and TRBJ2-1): ETGVTQSPTHLIKTRGQQVTLRCSSQSGHNTVSWYQQALGQGPQFIFQYYREEENGRGNFPPRFSGLQFPNYSSELNVNALELDDSALYLCASSSSGGSNVYEQFFGPGTRLTVL.

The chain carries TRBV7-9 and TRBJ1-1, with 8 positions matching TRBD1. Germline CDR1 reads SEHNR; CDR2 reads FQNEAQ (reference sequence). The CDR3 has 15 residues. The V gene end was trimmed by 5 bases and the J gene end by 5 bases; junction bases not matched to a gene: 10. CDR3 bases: TGTGCCAGCAGCCCCGAGGACAGGGTAGTTACTGAAGCTTTCTTT. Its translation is CASSPEDRVVTEAFF.